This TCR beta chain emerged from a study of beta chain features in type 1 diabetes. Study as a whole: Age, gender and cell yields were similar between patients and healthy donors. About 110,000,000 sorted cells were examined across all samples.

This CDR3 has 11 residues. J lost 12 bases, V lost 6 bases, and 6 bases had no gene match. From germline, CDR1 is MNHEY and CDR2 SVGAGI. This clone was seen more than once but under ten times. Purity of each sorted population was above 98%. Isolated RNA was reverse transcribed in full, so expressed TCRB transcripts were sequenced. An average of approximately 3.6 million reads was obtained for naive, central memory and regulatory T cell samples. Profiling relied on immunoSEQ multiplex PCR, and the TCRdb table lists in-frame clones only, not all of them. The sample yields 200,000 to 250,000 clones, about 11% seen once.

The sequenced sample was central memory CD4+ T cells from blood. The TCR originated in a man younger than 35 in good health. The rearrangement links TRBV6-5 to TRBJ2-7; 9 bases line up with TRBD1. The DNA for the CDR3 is TGTGCCAGCAGGGGACAGGGTCTCTGGTACTTC. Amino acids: CASRGQGLWYF.